Described below is a single TCR beta chain sequence and its context. This clonotype was recorded at least ten times. This receptor's antigen is unknown. Per-nucleotide qualities are absent, and no much larger clonotype sits a single base away. The sample's time point, from its label and the paper: newly diagnosed GD, antithyroid drugs for less than 3 months. For both TCR sequencing and RNA sequencing, RNA was extracted from PBMCs in TRIzol. The diagnosis of Graves' disease was made according to American Thyroid Association guidelines. The patients came from an endocrinology department in Xi'an, China. From each patient, about 9 milliliters of peripheral blood was collected into an EDTA anticoagulant tube. PBMCs were isolated by Ficoll Paque Plus density gradient separation without further T cell sorting. An Agilent 2100 Bioanalyzer and agarose gel were used to check RNA quality, and a NanoDrop 2000 was used to measure RNA concentration.

Receptor amplification or capture employed multiplex PCR. For sequencing, an Illumina HiSeq 4000 was employed. TCR beta libraries were built with iRepertoire HTBI primers and Arm-PCR amplification of CDR3 regions. Before sequencing, the PCR products went through gel purification. Processing in the source paper ran as follows. Gene usage analysis of CDR3 amino acid clonotypes used the 62 TRBV and about 13 TRBJ segments found across samples. Filtered high-quality paired reads were merged into contigs using COPE and FqMerger. Contigs were aligned with BLAST to IMGT TRBV, TRBD and TRBJ reference genes, and CDR3 was defined per IMGT. Clonotypes above 0.1% frequency were classified as highly expanded clones. Shannon entropy served as the measure of repertoire diversity, while the Gini coefficient captured V-J evenness. A clonotype found in more than one individual was treated as public. TCRdb ran its own pipeline on the public reads, namely fastp trimming at Q25 and MiXCR clone calling, and kept in-frame beta chains. When rows share a CDR3 protein, they turn into one entry using the most common DNA and genes. TCRdb's processing, not the authors', yielded these V and J calls. The sample table contains about 420,000 distinct CDR3 sequences; only one count was recorded for roughly 15% of them. The leading ten clones occupy around 23% of the sample.

This specimen comes from a study of regulatory T cells in long-lasting Graves disease (dated by TCRdb to about 2021). Describing the broader study: Antithyroid drugs had been taken for less than 3 months by newly diagnosed Graves' disease patients. Patients with persistent Graves' disease were compared with patients with newly diagnosed Graves' disease using TCR sequencing and RNA sequencing of peripheral blood. The study was registered as a clinical trial and conducted in China. A total of some 35 samples underwent TCR sequencing: about 13 from persistent and roughly 20 from newly diagnosed Graves' disease patients.

Results and caveats for the whole study, not just this receptor: Compared with newly diagnosed patients, patients with persistent Graves' disease had lower TCR Shannon entropy and fewer highly expanded clones, which suggests clonal expansion. The authors noted that the small sample size was a limitation that may lower accuracy. Patients with persistent disease shared more public clonotypes (about 2,900) than newly diagnosed patients did (966). Only peripheral blood was studied, because thyroid tissue, the primary lesion, was inaccessible. Preferential use of TRBV28, TRBJ1-2 and TRBJ2-5 was observed in persistent disease, whereas TRBV20-1 and TRBJ2-1 were favored in newly diagnosed disease. Sequencing and analysis were restricted to the TCR beta chain.

The CDR3 holds 15 amino acids from the cysteine to the phenylalanine. This entry keeps only the CDR3 DNA: 45 bases, framed from base 1. Via the germline V gene, CDR1 is SGHVS and CDR2 FNYEAQ. V is cut back by 5 bases and J by 4 bases, with 7 bases in the junction unmatched. In addition, the sample was reused for a study of T cells in Graves' hyperthyroidism and ophthalmopathy. The second investigation adds: Stable Graves' hyperthyroidism was defined as the absence of progression to ophthalmopathy over 18 months of follow-up. Hyperthyroidism patients were newly diagnosed, with disease duration under 2 months, and aged 18 to 65 years. Any patient with an uncontrolled infection, another autoimmune disease, pregnancy or lactation was excluded. Diagnoses were established on the basis of clinical symptoms, serum thyroxine and TRAb, thyroid ultrasound, and orbital computed tomography. The first round of RT-PCR for the TCR CDR3 was performed with the HTBI primer set and the Qiagen OneStep RT-PCR kit. Blood samples also contained most of the expanded thyroid clonotypes (frequency above 0.001), which suggests that blood repertoires may reflect thyroid immune responses. A 13 V-J signature model separated ophthalmopathy from stable hyperthyroidism, with around 90% sensitivity and roughly 81% specificity in cross-validation and 80%/75% in testing. In validation, the model predicted progression to ophthalmopathy a median of about 6 months before onset, with roughly 71% sensitivity and roughly 77% specificity. A discovery cohort of 95 to 100 patients, roughly 45 with Graves' ophthalmopathy and approximately 55 with stable Graves' hyperthyroidism, was used to find distinguishing TCR V-J signatures. Prospective prediction of ophthalmopathy was tested in an independent validation cohort of fewer than 20 hyperthyroidism patients and 17 patients who later progressed to ophthalmopathy. The 100 discovery patients were randomly split 7:3 into training and test sets. In addition, the study compared T-cell repertoires in thyroid tissue and in blood from over 5 Graves' hyperthyroidism patients. After sampling, hyperthyroidism patients received methimazole starting at 30 mg daily, and ophthalmopathy patients received high-dose intravenous methylprednisolone. A second multiplex PCR round built the libraries, followed by size selection and purification. The libraries were sequenced on an Illumina HiSeq2000 using paired-end 100 bp reads. SOAPnuke was used to process the raw data, with reads discarded if the reads contained adapters or uncalled bases, had a mean Phred below 15, or lacked an exact constant-primer or identifier match. High-quality paired reads were merged using COPE v1.2.5, and each unique nucleotide sequence was defined as a clonotype. MiTCR v1.1 was used to align the clonotypes against IMGT TRBV, TRBD and TRBJ reference segments. The analysis was restricted to V-J combinations with a frequency above 0.0001, which together covered over 99% of the repertoires. The TCS score was defined as F50 (clonal expansion) divided by E x V (chaos), with BLOSUM62-based TCRdist calculated between CDR3 peptides within each V-J. Welch's t-statistics and random forest reduced 450 to 600 V-J features to some 14, which were used in a naive Bayes classifier (R e1071). No statistical method was used to fix the sample size in advance, and group allocation was not hidden from the investigators. The paper reports TCR Vbeta CDR3 sequencing of approximately 140 peripheral blood samples: approximately 43 ophthalmopathy, some 80 hyperthyroidism and approximately 17 progressor patients.

This specimen consisted of peripheral blood mononuclear cells (PBMCs), obtained at new diagnosis, from a patient treated with antithyroid drugs. The TCR comes from a woman younger than 30 with Graves disease. Donor details come from another sample of the same person, matched by shared clones. In this chain, TRBV7-6 is recombined with TRBJ2-1; TRBD1 agrees with 8 junctional bases. The CDR3 protein is CASSQGQALYNEQFF. The DNA sequence follows: TGTGCCAGCAGCCAGGGACAGGCCCTATACAATGAGCAGTTCTTC.